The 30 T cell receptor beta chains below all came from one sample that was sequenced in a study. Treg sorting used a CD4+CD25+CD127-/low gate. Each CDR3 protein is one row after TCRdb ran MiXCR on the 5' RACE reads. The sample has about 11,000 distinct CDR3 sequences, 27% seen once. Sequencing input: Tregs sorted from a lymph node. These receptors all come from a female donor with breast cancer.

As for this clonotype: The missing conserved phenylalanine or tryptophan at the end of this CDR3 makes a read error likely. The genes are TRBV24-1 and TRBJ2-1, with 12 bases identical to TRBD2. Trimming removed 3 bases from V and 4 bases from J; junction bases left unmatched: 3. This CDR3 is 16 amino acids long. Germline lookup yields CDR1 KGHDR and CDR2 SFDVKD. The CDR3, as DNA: TGTGCCACCAGTGATACCGGGACTAGCGGGTACAATGAGCAGTTCTGC. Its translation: CATSDTGTSGYNEQFC.

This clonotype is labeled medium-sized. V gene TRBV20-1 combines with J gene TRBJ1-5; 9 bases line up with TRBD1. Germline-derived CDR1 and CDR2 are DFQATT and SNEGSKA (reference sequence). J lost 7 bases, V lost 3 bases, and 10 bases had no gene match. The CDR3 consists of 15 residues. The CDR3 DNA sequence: TGCAGTGCTAGGAAACCGGGACAGGGAGCACAGCCCCAGCATTTT. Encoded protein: CSARKPGQGAQPQHF.

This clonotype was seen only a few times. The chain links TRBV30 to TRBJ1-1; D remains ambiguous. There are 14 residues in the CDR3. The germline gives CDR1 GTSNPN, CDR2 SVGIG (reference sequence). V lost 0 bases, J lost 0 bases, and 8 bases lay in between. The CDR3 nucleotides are TGTGCCTGGAGTGTAATACCCATGAACACTGAAGCTTTCTTT. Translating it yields CAWSVIPMNTEAFF.

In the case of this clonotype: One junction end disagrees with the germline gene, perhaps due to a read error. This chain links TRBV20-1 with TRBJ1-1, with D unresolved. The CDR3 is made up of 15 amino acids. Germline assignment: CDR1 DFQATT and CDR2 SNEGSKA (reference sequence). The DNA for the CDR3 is TGCAGTACTAGAGCCAGTCAGAACTTGAACACTGAAGCTTTCTTT. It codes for CSTRASQNLNTEAFF.

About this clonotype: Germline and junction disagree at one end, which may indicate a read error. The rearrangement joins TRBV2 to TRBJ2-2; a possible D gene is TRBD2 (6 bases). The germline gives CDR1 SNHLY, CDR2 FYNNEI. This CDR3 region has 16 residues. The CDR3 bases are TGTGCCAGCAGCGTAGCCGGGACCGAGAACACCGGGGGGCTGTTTTTT. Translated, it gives CASSVAGTENTGGLFF.

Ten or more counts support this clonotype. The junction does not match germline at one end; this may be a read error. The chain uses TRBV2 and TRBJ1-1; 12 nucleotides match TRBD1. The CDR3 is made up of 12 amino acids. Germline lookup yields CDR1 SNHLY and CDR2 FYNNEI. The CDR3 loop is CAEKTGGTGGFW. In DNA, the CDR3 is TGTGCCGAGAAGACCGGCGGGACAGGGGGCTTTTGG. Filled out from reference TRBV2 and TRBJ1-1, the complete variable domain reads EPEVTQTPSHQVTQMGQEVILRCVPISNHLYFYWYRQILGQKVEFLVSFYNNEISEKSEIFDDQFSVERPDGSNFTLKIRSTKLEDSAMYFCAEKTGGTGGFWGQGTRLTVV.

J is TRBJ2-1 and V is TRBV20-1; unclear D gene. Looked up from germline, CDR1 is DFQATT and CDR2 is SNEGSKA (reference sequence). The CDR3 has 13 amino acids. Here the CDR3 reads CSPGRRSYNEQFF. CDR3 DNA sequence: TGCAGCCCGGGTCGAAGGTCCTACAATGAGCAGTTCTTC.

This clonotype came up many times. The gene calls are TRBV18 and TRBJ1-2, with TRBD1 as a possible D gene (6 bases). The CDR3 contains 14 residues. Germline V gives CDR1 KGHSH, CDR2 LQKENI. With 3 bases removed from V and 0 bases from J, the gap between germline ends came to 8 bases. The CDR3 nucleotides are TGTGCCAGCTCACCGACAGGACCTAACTATGGCTACACCTTC. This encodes CASSPTGPNYGYTF.

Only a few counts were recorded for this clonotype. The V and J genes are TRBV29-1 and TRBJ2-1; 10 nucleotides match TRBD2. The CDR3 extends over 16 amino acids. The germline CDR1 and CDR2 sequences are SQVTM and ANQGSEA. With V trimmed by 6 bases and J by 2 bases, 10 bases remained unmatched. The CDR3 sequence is CSVPTPSGRAYNEQFF. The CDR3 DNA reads TGCAGCGTCCCGACGCCTAGCGGGAGAGCCTACAATGAGCAGTTCTTC.

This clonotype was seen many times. The CDR3 reads CVWGGSSYNEQFF. DNA of the CDR3: TGTGTGTGGGGGGGAAGCTCCTACAATGAGCAGTTCTTC. The V and J genes are TRBV28 and TRBJ2-1; 7 nucleotides match TRBD2. This CDR3 is built from 13 residues. Germline V gene lookup returns CDR1 MDHEN and CDR2 SYDVKM.

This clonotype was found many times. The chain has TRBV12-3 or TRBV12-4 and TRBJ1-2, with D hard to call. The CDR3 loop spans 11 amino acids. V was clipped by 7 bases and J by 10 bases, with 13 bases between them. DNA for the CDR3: TGTGCCAGCACCCAAGGACGGGACTACACCTTC. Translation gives CASTQGRDYTF.

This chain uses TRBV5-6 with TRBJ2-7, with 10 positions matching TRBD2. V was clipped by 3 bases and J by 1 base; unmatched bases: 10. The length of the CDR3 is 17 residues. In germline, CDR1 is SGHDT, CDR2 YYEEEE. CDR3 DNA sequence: TGTGCCAGCAGCTGGGGGACTAGCGAAAGTTCATCCTACGAGCAGTACTTC. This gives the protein CASSWGTSESSSYEQYF.

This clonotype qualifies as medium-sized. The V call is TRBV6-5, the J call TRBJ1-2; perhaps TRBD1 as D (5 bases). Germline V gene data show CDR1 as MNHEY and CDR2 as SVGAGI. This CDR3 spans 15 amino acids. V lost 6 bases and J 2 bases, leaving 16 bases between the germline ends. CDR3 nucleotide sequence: TGTGCCAGCAGGGTCCGGGACGCCGTGAACTATGGCTACACCTTC. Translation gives CASRVRDAVNYGYTF.

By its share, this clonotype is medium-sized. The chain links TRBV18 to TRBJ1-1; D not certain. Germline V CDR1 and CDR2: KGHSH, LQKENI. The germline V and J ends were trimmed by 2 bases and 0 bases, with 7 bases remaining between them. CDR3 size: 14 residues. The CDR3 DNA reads TGTGCCAGCTCACCAGGGGAAATGAACACTGAAGCTTTCTTT. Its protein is CASSPGEMNTEAFF.

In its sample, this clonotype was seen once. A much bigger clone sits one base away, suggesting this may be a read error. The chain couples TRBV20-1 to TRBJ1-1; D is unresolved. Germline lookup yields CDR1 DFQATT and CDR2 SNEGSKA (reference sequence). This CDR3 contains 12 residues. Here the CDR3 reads CSAREVVHEALF. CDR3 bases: TGCAGTGCTAGAGAAGTGGTCCATGAAGCTCTCTTT.

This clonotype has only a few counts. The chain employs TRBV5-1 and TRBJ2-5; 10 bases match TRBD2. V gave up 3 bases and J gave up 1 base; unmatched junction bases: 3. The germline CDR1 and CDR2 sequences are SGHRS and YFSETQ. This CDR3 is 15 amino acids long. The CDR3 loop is CASSSLAGVQETQYF. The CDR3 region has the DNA TGCGCCAGCAGCTCCCTAGCGGGAGTCCAAGAGACCCAGTACTTC. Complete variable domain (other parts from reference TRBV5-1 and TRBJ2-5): KAGVTQTPRYLIKTRGQQVTLSCSPISGHRSVSWYQQTPGQGLQFLFEYFSETQRNKGNFPGRFSGRQFSNSRSEMNVSTLELGDSALYLCASSSLAGVQETQYFGPGTRLLVL.

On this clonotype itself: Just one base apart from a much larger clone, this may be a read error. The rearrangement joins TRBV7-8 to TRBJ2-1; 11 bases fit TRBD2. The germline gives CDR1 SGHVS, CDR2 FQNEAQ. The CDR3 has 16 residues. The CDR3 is CASSLVGTSGVGERFF. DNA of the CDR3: TGTGCCAGCAGCTTAGTTGGGACTAGCGGAGTCGGTGAGCGGTTCTTC. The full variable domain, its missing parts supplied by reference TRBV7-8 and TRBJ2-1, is GAGVSQSPRYKVAKRGQDVALRCDPISGHVSLFWYQQALGQGPEFLTYFQNEAQLDKSGLPSDRFFAERPEGSVSTLKIQRTQQEDSAVYLCASSLVGTSGVGERFFGPGTRLTVL.

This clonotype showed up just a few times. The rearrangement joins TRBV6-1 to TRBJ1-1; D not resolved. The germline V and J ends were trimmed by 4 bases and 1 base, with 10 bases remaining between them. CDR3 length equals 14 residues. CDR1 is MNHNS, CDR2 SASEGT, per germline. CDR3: CASSVSGKNTEAFF. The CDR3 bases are TGTGCCAGCAGTGTATCTGGGAAGAACACTGAAGCTTTCTTT.

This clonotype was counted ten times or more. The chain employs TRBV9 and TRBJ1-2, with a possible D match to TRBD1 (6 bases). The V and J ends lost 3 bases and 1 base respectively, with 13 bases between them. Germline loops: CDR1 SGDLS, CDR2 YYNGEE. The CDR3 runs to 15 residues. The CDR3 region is CASSGGQGVNYGYTF. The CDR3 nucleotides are TGTGCCAGCAGCGGGGGGCAGGGAGTTAACTATGGCTACACCTTC. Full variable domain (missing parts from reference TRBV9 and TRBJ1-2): DSGVTQTPKHLITATGQRVTLRCSPRSGDLSVYWYQQSLDQGLQFLIQYYNGEERAKGNILERFSAQQFPDLHSELNLSSLELGDSALYFCASSGGQGVNYGYTFGSGTRLTVV.

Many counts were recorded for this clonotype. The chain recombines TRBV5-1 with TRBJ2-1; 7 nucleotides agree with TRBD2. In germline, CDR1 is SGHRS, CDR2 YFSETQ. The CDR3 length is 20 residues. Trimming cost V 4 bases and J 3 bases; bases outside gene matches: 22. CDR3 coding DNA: TGCGCCAGCAGCCCAGCCGGACCAGCGGGATTTCTTGGCGGCTACAATGAGCAGTTCTTC. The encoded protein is CASSPAGPAGFLGGYNEQFF.

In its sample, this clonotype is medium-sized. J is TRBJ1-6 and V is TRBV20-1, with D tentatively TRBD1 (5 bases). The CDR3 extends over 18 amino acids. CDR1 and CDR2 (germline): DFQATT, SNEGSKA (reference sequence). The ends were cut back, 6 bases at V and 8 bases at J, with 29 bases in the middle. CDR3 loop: CSAVSDVIGALKDSPLHF. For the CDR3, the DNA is TGCAGTGCCGTATCGGATGTAATTGGGGCGTTGAAGGATTCACCCCTCCACTTT.

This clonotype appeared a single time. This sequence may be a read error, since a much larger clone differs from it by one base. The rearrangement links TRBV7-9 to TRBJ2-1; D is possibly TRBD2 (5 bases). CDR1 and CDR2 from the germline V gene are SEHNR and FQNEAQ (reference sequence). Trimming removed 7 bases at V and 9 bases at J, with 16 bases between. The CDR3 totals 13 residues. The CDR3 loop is CASNWAGNVEQFF. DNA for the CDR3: TGTGCCAGCAACTGGGCCGGGAATGTTGAGCAGTTCTTC. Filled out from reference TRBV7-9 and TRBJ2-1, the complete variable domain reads DTGVSQNPRHKITKRGQNVTFRCDPISEHNRLYWYRQTLGQGPEFLTYFQNEAQLEKSRLLSDRFSAERPKGSFSTLEIQRTEQGDSAMYLCASNWAGNVEQFFGPGTRLTVL.

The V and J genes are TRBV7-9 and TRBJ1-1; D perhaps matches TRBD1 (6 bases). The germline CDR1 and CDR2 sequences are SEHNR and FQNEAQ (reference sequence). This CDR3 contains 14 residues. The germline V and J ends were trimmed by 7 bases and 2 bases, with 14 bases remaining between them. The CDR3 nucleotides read TGTGCCAGCACCCCGGGGGGGGGCAACACTGAAGCTTTCTTT. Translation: CASTPGGGNTEAFF.

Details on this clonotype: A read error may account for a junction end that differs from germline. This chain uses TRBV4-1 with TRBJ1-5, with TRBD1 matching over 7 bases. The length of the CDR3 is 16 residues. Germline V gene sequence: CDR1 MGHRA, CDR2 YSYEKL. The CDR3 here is CACSQVGDRVDQPQHF. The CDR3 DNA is TGCGCCTGCAGCCAAGTGGGTGACAGGGTAGATCAGCCCCAGCATTTT.

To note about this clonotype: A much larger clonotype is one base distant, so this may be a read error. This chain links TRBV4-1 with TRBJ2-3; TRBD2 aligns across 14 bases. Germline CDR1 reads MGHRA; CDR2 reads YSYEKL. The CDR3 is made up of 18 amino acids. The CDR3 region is CASSQNPGTSGSTGTQYF. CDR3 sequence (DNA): TGCGCCAGCAGCCAAAACCCCGGGACTAGCGGGAGCACAGGTACGCAGTATTTT.

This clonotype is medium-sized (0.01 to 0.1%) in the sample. CDR3 nucleotide sequence: TGTGCCAGCAGTGTTGAAGCTTTCTTT. Amino acids: CASSVEAFF. V usage is TRBV6-1 and J usage is TRBJ1-1; D unclear. Trimming left V 4 bases short and J 7 bases short, with 1 base between. The CDR3 sequence is 9 residues long. Germline CDR1 is MNHNS and CDR2 is SASEGT.

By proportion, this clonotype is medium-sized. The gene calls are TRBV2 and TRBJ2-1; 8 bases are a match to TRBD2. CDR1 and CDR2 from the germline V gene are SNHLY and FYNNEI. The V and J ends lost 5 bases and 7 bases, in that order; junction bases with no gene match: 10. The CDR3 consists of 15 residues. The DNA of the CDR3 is TGTGCCAGCAGTCGGCGGGAGGTAGTTATGAATGAGCAGTTCTTC. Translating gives CASSRREVVMNEQFF.

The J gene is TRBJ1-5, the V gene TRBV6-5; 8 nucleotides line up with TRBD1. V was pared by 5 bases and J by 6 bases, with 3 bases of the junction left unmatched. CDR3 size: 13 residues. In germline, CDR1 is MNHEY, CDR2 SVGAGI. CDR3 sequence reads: CASSPGGGQPQHF. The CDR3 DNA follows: TGTGCCAGCAGTCCAGGGGGCGGTCAGCCCCAGCATTTT.

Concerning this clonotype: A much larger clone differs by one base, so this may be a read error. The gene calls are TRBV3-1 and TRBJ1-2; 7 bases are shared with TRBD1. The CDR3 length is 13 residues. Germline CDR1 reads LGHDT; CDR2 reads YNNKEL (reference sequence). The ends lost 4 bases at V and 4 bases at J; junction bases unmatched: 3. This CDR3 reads CASSRGQPYGYTF. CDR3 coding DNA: TGTGCCAGCAGCCGGGGACAGCCCTATGGCTACACCTTC.

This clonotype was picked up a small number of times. The CDR3 spells CASSVAGGPRETQYF. For the CDR3, the DNA is TGTGCCAGCAGCGTAGCGGGAGGGCCCCGTGAGACCCAGTACTTC. J is TRBJ2-5 and V is TRBV9; 8 positions match TRBD2. The V segment lost 0 bases and the J segment 5 bases; nucleotides outside the gene matches: 6. CDR3 length equals 15 residues. Germline values: CDR1 SGDLS, CDR2 YYNGEE.